This T cell receptor (beta chain) was profiled in a study of T cell changes during pregnancy in multiple sclerosis. Libraries were prepared by immunoSEQ multiplex PCR; TCRdb keeps only in-frame clonotypes and omits some of them. This table holds about 68,000 clones, roughly nine tenths found once. The germline V gene has CDR1 MNHEY and CDR2 SVGAGI. The CDR3 is 15 residues long. V was trimmed by 6 bases and J by 7 bases, leaving 19 bases between them. The sequencing used peripheral blood, collected in the second trimester of pregnancy. This TCR was sampled from a female donor with multiple sclerosis, enrolled in a pregnancy study. This chain joins TRBV6-5 and TRBJ1-5, with a possible D match to TRBD1 (6 bases). The CDR3 spells CASSLEGGAGQPQHF. DNA of the CDR3: TGTGCCAGCAGCCTAGAGGGGGGGGCAGGGCAGCCCCAGCATTTT.